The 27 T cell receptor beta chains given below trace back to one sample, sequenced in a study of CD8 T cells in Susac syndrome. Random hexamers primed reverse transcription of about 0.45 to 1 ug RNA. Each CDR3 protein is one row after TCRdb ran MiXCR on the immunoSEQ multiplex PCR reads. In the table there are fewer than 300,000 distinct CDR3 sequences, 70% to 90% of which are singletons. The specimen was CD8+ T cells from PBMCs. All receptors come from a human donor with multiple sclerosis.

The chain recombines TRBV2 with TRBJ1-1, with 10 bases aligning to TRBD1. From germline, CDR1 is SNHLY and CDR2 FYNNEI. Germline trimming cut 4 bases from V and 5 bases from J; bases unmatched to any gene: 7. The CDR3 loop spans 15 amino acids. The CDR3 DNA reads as TGTGCCAGCAGTGTACTGACAGGGGGCGAAACTGAAGCTTTCTTT. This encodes CASSVLTGGETEAFF.

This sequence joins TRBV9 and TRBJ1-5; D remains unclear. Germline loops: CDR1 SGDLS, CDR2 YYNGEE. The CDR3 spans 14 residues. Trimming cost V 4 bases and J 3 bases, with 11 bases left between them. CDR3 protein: CASSPGTLNQPQHF. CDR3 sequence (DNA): TGTGCCAGCAGCCCGGGAACCCTCAATCAGCCCCAGCATTTT. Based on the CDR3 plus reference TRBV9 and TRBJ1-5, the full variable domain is DSGVTQTPKHLITATGQRVTLRCSPRSGDLSVYWYQQSLDQGLQFLIQYYNGEERAKGNILERFSAQQFPDLHSELNLSSLELGDSALYFCASSPGTLNQPQHFGDGTRLSIL.

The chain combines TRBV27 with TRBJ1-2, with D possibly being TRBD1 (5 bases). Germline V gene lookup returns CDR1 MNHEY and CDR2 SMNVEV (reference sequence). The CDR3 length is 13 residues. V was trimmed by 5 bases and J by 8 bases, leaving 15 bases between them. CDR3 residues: CASSHAGVAGYTF. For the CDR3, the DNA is TGTGCCAGCAGTCATGCGGGGGTGGCCGGCTACACCTTC.

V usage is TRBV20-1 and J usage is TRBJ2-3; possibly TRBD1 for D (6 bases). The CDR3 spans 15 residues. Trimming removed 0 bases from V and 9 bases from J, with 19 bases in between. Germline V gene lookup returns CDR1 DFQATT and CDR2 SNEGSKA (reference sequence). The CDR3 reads CSARDLQGRTGTQYF. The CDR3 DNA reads TGCAGTGCTAGAGATCTTCAGGGTCGCACAGGGACGCAGTATTTT.

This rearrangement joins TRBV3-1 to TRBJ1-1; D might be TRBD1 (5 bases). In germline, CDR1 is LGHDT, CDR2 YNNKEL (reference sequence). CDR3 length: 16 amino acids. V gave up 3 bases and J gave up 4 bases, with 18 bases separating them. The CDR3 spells CASSHTFIRGSTEAFF. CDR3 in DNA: TGTGCCAGCAGCCACACCTTTATCCGGGGCAGCACTGAAGCTTTCTTT. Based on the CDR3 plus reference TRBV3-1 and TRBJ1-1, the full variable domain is DTAVSQTPKYLVTQMGNDKSIKCEQNLGHDTMYWYKQDSKKFLKIMFSYNNKELIINETVPNRFSPKSPDKAHLNLHINSLELGDSAVYFCASSHTFIRGSTEAFFGQGTRLTVV.

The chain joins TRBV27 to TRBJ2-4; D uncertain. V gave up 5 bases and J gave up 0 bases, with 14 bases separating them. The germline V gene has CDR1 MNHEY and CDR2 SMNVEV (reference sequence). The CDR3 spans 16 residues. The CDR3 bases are TGTGCCAGCAGTACCCAGAGTATACTAGCCAAAAACATTCAGTACTTC. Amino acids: CASSTQSILAKNIQYF.

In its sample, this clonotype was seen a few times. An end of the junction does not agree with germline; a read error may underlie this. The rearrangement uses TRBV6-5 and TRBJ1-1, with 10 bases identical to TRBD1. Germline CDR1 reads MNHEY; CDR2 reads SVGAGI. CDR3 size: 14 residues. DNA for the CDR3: TGTGCCAGCAGTTACTCGACAGGGGGCAGTGAAGCTTTTTTT. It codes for CASSYSTGGSEAFF.

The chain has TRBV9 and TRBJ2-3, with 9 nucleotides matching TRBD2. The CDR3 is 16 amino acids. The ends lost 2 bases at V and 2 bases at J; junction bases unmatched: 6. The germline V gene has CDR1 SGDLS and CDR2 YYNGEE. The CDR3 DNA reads TGTGCCAGCAGCGTTCGTAGCGGGGGATACACAGATACGCAGTATTTT. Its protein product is CASSVRSGGYTDTQYF. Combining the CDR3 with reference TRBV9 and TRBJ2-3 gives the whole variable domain DSGVTQTPKHLITATGQRVTLRCSPRSGDLSVYWYQQSLDQGLQFLIQYYNGEERAKGNILERFSAQQFPDLHSELNLSSLELGDSALYFCASSVRSGGYTDTQYFGPGTRLTVL.

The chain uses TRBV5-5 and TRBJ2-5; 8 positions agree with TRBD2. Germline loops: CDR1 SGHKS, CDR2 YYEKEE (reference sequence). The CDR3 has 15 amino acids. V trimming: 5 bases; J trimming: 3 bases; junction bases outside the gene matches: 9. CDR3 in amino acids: CASSPGLVLKETQYF. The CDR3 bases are TGTGCCAGCAGTCCGGGACTAGTCCTAAAAGAGACCCAGTACTTC.

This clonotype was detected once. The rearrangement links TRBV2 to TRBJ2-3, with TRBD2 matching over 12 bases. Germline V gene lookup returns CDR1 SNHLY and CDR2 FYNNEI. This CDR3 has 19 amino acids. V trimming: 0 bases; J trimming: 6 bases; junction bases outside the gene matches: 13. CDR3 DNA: TGTGCCAGCAGTGAAGCGCGTCTTCTAGCGGGAGGGCCATGGGATACGCAGTATTTT. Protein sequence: CASSEARLLAGGPWDTQYF.

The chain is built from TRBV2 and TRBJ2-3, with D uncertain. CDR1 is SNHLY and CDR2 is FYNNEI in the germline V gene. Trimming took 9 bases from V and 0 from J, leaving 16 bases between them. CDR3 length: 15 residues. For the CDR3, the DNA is TGTGCCAGTTTCTCTCCGTTGGATAGCACAGATACGCAGTATTTT. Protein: CASFSPLDSTDTQYF.

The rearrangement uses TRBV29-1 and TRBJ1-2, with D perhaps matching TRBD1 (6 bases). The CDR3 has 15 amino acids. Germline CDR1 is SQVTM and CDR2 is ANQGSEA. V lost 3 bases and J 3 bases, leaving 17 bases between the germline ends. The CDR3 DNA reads TGCAGCGTTGACTACGACAGGTCAACTTACTATGGCTACACCTTC. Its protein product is CSVDYDRSTYYGYTF. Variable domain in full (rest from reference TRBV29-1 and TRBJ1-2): SAVISQKPSRDICQRGTSLTIQCQVDSQVTMMFWYRQQPGQSLTLIATANQGSEATYESGFVIDKFPISRPNLTFSTLTVSNMSPEDSSIYLCSVDYDRSTYYGYTFGSGTRLTVV.

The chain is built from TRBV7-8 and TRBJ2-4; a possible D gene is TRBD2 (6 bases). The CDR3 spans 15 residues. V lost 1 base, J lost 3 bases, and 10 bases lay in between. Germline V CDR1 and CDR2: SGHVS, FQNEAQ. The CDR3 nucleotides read TGTGCCAGCAGCTTAGTCGAGGGAGGCAAAAACATTCAGTACTTC. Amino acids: CASSLVEGGKNIQYF. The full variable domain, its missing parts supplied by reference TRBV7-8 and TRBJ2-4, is GAGVSQSPRYKVAKRGQDVALRCDPISGHVSLFWYQQALGQGPEFLTYFQNEAQLDKSGLPSDRFFAERPEGSVSTLKIQRTQQEDSAVYLCASSLVEGGKNIQYFGAGTRLSVL.

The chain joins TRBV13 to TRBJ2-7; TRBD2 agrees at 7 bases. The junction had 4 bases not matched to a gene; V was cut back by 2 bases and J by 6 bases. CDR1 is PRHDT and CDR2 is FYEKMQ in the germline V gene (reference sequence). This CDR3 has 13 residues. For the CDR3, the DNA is TGTGCCAGCAGCTTAACTAGCGTGGGCGAGCAGTACTTC. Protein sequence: CASSLTSVGEQYF.

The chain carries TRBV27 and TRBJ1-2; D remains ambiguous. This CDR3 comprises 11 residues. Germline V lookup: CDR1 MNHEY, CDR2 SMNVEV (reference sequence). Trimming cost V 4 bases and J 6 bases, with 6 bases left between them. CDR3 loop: CASSSGHGYTF. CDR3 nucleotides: TGTGCCAGCAGTTCGGGCCATGGCTACACCTTC.

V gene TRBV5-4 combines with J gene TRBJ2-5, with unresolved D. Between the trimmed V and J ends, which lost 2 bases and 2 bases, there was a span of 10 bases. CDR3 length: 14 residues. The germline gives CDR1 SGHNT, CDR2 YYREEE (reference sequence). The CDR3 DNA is TGTGCCAGCAGCTTAGACTTTTATCAAGAGACCCAGTACTTC. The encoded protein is CASSLDFYQETQYF.

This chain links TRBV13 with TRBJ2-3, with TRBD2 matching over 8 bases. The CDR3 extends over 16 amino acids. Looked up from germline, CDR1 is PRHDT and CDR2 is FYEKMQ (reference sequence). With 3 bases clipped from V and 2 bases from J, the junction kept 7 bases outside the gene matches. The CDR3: CASSFRSSGNTDTQYF. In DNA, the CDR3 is TGTGCCAGCAGCTTCAGGAGTAGCGGGAACACAGATACGCAGTATTTT.

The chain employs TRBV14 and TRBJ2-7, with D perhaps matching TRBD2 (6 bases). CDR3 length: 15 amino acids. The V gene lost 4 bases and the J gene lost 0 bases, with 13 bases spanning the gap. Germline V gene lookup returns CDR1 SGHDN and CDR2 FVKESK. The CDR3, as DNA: TGTGCCAGCAGCCCTGTAGACGGGGGCTCCTACGAGCAGTACTTC. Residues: CASSPVDGGSYEQYF.

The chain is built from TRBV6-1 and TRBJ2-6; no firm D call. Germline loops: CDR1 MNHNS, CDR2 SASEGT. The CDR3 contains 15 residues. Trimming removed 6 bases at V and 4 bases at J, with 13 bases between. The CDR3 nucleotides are TGTGCCAGCAGCCCAAGTTCCTCCGGGGCCAACGTCCTGACTTTC. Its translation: CASSPSSSGANVLTF.

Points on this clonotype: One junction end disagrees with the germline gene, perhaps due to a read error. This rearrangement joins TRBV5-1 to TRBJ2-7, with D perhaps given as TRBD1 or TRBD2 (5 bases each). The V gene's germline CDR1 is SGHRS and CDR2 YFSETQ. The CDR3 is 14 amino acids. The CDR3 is CASSPGTVTYERYF. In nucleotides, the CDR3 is TGCGCCAGCAGCCCTGGGACGGTGACCTACGAGCGGTACTTC. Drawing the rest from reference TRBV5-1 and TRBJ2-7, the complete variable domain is KAGVTQTPRYLIKTRGQQVTLSCSPISGHRSVSWYQQTPGQGLQFLFEYFSETQRNKGNFPGRFSGRQFSNSRSEMNVSTLELGDSALYLCASSPGTVTYERYFGPGTRLTVT.

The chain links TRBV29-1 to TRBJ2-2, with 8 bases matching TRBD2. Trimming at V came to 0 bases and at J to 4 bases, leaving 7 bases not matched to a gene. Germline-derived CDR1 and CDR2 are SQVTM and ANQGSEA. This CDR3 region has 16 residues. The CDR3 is CSVEEMQAGATGELFF. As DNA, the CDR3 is TGCAGCGTTGAAGAAATGCAAGCGGGAGCCACCGGGGAGCTGTTTTTT.

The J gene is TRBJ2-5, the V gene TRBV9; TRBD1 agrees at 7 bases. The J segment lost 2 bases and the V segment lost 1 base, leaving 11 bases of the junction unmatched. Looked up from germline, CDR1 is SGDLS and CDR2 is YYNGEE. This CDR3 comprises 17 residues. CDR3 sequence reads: CASSVHGTDRPQETQYF. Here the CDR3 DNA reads TGTGCCAGCAGCGTACACGGGACAGACCGTCCACAAGAGACCCAGTACTTC.

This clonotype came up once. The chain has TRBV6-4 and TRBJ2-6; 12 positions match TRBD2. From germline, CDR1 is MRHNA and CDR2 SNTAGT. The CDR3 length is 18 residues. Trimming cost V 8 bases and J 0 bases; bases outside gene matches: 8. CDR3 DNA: TGTGCCAGCTCCCAGTCGACTAGCGGGAGCTCTGGGGCCAACGTCCTGACTTTC. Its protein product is CASSQSTSGSSGANVLTF.

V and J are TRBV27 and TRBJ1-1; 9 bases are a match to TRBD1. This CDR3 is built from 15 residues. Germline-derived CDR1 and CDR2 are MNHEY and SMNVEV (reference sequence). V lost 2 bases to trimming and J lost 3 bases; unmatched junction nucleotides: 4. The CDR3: CASSLTGGVDTEAFF. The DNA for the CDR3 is TGTGCCAGCAGTTTAACAGGGGGCGTGGACACTGAAGCTTTCTTT.

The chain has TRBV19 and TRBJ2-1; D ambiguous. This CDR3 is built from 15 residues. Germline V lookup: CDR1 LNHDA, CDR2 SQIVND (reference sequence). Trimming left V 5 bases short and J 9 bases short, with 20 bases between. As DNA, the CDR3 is TGTGCCAGTAGTGTCTGGACGGCCGGTCTGCCTGAGCAGTTCTTC. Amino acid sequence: CASSVWTAGLPEQFF. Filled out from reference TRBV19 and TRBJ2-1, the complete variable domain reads DGGITQSPKYLFRKEGQNVTLSCEQNLNHDAMYWYRQDPGQGLRLIYYSQIVNDFQKGDIAEGYSVSREKKESFPLTVTSAQKNPTAFYLCASSVWTAGLPEQFFGPGTRLTVL.

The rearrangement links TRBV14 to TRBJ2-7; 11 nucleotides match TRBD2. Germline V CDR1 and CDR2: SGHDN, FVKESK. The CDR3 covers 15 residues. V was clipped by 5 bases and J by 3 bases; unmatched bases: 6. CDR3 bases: TGTGCCAGCAGCAGGGGACTAGCGGAAAACTACGAGCAGTACTTC. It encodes CASSRGLAENYEQYF.

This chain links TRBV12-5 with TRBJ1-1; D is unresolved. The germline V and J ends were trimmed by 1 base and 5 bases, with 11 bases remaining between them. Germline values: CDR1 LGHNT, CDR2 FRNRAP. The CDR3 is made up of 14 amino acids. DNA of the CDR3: TGTGCTAGTGGTTTGGGAAGCGCCAAGACTGAAGCTTTCTTT. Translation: CASGLGSAKTEAFF.